Presented here are 24 T cell receptor beta chains from one specimen sequenced in a study of cytomegalovirus exposure and HLA in healthy donors (dated by TCRdb to the late 2010s). The library was made by the immunoSEQ multiplex PCR assay. A mixture of 60 forward primers for TCR Vbeta segments and 13 reverse primers for TCR Jbeta segments was used in the multiplex PCR. TCRdb took this table from immuneACCESS and kept in-frame rearrangements with V and J called. Such tables lack part of the clones; where checked against another copy, unresolved V genes explain under half of the gap, and the rest is unexplained. In this sample the table shows a few hundred thousand clones, about 77% of which occur a single time. In total, the top ten clones hold 1.5% to 2% of the sample. The material sequenced was PBMCs. The origin of the receptors is a woman in her 30s in good health and CMV-seronegative.

Only a few counts were recorded for this clone. The chain recombines TRBV11-2 with TRBJ2-7, with 7 nucleotides matching TRBD1. CDR1 is SGHAT and CDR2 is FQNNGV in the germline V gene. The CDR3 covers 16 residues. Germline trimming cut 5 bases from V and 0 bases from J; bases unmatched to any gene: 10. Here the CDR3 DNA reads TGTGCCAGCAGCCTAACCGCCGGGACAGACTCCTACGAGCAGTACTTC. Amino acid sequence: CASSLTAGTDSYEQYF.

The chain uses TRBV5-4 and TRBJ2-3; TRBD2 agrees at 8 bases. The CDR3 extends over 16 amino acids. J was trimmed by 2 bases and V by 0 bases; bases with no gene match: 5. Germline CDR1 reads SGHNT; CDR2 reads YYREEE (reference sequence). The CDR3 region is CASSLERGGFTDTQYF. CDR3 DNA sequence: TGTGCCAGCAGCTTGGAACGCGGGGGGTTCACAGATACGCAGTATTTT.

This chain connects TRBV9 to TRBJ2-6, with D perhaps matching TRBD2 (5 bases). V was shortened by 0 bases and J by 1 base, with 8 bases between the two germline ends. This CDR3 has 16 amino acids. Germline V gene sequence: CDR1 SGDLS, CDR2 YYNGEE. Written as DNA, the CDR3 is TGTGCCAGCAGCGTAGATGAGGGTTCTGGGGCCAACGTCCTGACTTTC. This encodes CASSVDEGSGANVLTF.

The V gene is TRBV11-3, the J gene TRBJ2-7; TRBD1 aligns across 8 bases. Trimming at V came to 5 bases and at J to 2 bases, leaving 2 bases not matched to a gene. This CDR3 is built from 13 residues. CDR1 SGHNT and CDR2 YENEEA come from the germline V gene. DNA for the CDR3: TGTGCCAGCAGCCCACAGGGGGCCTACGAGCAGTACTTC. Translating gives CASSPQGAYEQYF.

This clone was recorded once. V gene TRBV19 combines with J gene TRBJ1-1, with D possibly being TRBD1 (6 bases). The CDR3 is made up of 13 amino acids. CDR1 LNHDA and CDR2 SQIVND come from the germline V gene (reference sequence). The V and J ends lost 1 base and 7 bases respectively, with 10 bases between them. In DNA, the CDR3 is TGTGCCAGTAGTATAGCAGGGGACGATGAAGCTTTCTTT. It specifies CASSIAGDDEAFF.

This sequence joins TRBV2 and TRBJ2-1; 11 bases match TRBD1. This CDR3 is 14 amino acids long. Trimming removed 8 bases from V and 4 bases from J; junction bases left unmatched: 4. Germline V lookup: CDR1 SNHLY, CDR2 FYNNEI. This chain's CDR3 is CASAGTGGYNEQFF. For the CDR3, the DNA is TGTGCCAGCGCTGGGACAGGGGGGTACAATGAGCAGTTCTTC.

V gene TRBV6-6 combines with J gene TRBJ1-6; 11 nucleotides match TRBD1. V was clipped by 6 bases and J by 7 bases; unmatched bases: 5. There are 15 residues in the CDR3. Germline CDR1 is MNHNY and CDR2 is SVGAGI (reference sequence). The CDR3 sequence is CASSSGTGGNSPLHF. CDR3 DNA: TGTGCCAGCAGCTCGGGGACAGGGGGGAATTCACCCCTCCACTTT.

The rearrangement links TRBV9 to TRBJ2-2; a weak D match, TRBD2 (7 bases). The germline V gene has CDR1 SGDLS and CDR2 YYNGEE. Trimming took off 3 bases at V and 6 bases at J, with 12 bases between the two ends. The CDR3 is 14 amino acids. Here the CDR3 reads CASSAGGGAGELFF. The CDR3 nucleotides are TGTGCCAGCAGCGCAGGAGGGGGGGCCGGGGAGCTGTTTTTT. The full variable domain, in which reference TRBV9 and TRBJ2-2 provide the parts outside the CDR3, is DSGVTQTPKHLITATGQRVTLRCSPRSGDLSVYWYQQSLDQGLQFLIQYYNGEERAKGNILERFSAQQFPDLHSELNLSSLELGDSALYFCASSAGGGAGELFFGEGSRLTVL.

This clone occurred a few times. This chain uses TRBV5-1 with TRBJ2-3; the match to TRBD2 covers 14 bases. J gave up 6 bases and V 3 bases, and 3 bases lay outside the gene matches. CDR3 length equals 15 residues. Germline CDR1 reads SGHRS; CDR2 reads YFSETQ. The DNA for the CDR3 is TGCGCCAGCAGCTCTCGACTAGCGGGAGGGGATACGCAGTATTTT. It translates to CASSSRLAGGDTQYF.

This clone has just a few counts. V and J are TRBV6-5 and TRBJ2-5; 8 nucleotides line up with TRBD2. V was pared by 5 bases and J by 1 base, with 6 bases of the junction left unmatched. Germline CDR1 reads MNHEY; CDR2 reads SVGAGI. The CDR3 extends over 15 amino acids. The CDR3 DNA follows: TGTGCCAGCAGTCGCTGGAGCGGGAGCCAAGAGACCCAGTACTTC. It is translated as CASSRWSGSQETQYF.

V and J are TRBV12-5 and TRBJ1-2; TRBD1 aligns across 9 bases. The CDR3 runs to 16 residues. The germline gives CDR1 LGHNT, CDR2 FRNRAP. Trimming at V came to 7 bases and at J to 4 bases, leaving 13 bases not matched to a gene. The CDR3 protein is CASADDRDREPYGYTF. The CDR3 coding sequence is TGTGCTAGTGCCGATGACCGGGACAGGGAGCCCTATGGCTACACCTTC.

This clone was seen a handful of times. This rearrangement joins TRBV25-1 to TRBJ1-1, with D maybe TRBD1 (6 bases). V lost 4 bases, J lost 1 base, and 13 bases lay in between. CDR1 and CDR2 from the germline V gene are MGHDK and SYGVNS. This CDR3 is 15 amino acids long. In nucleotides, the CDR3 is TGTGCCAGCAGTGCAGATGACAGGCGGAACACTGAAGCTTTCTTT. Protein product: CASSADDRRNTEAFF.

V usage is TRBV7-3 and J usage is TRBJ1-2, with 8 nucleotides matching TRBD1. CDR1 SGHTA and CDR2 FQGTGA come from the germline V gene. V was clipped by 5 bases and J by 4 bases; unmatched bases: 9. The CDR3 contains 15 residues. The CDR3 reads CASSAGTGESYGYTF. CDR3 bases: TGTGCCAGCAGCGCTGGGACAGGCGAGTCCTATGGCTACACCTTC.

The CDR3 sequence is CASSPFREASTDTQYF. CDR3 bases: TGTGCCAGCTCACCTTTCCGGGAGGCGAGCACAGATACGCAGTATTTT. The chain is built from TRBV18 and TRBJ2-3; TRBD2 agrees at 7 bases. Unmatched junction bases numbered 6, after V lost 3 bases and J lost 0 bases. CDR3 length: 16 amino acids. The germline CDR1 and CDR2 sequences are KGHSH and LQKENI. The full variable domain, rest sourced from reference TRBV18 and TRBJ2-3, is NAGVMQNPRHLVRRRGQEARLRCSPMKGHSHVYWYRQLPEEGLKFMVYLQKENIIDESGMPKERFSAEFPKEGPSILRIQQVVRGDSAAYFCASSPFREASTDTQYFGPGTRLTVL.

The V gene is TRBV5-1, the J gene TRBJ1-2; TRBD1 is a possible D gene (5 bases). The CDR3 is 14 amino acids. Germline V gene lookup returns CDR1 SGHRS and CDR2 YFSETQ. Trimming pared 5 bases from V and 8 bases from J, leaving 19 bases between. The CDR3: CASRAGFLSGGYTF. The CDR3 DNA is TGCGCCAGCAGAGCAGGGTTTTTGTCGGGCGGCTACACCTTC.

The chain uses TRBV30 and TRBJ2-2; 8 positions agree with TRBD2. The CDR3 runs 15 residues. Germline V gives CDR1 GTSNPN, CDR2 SVGIG (reference sequence). With 3 bases clipped from V and 3 bases from J, the junction kept 6 bases outside the gene matches. CDR3 residues: CAWRFAGGDTGELFF. The DNA of the CDR3 is TGTGCCTGGAGATTCGCCGGGGGGGACACCGGGGAGCTGTTTTTT.

V is TRBV7-9 and J is TRBJ2-3; D uncertain. With 8 bases removed from V and 3 bases from J, the gap between germline ends came to 15 bases. The CDR3 extends over 14 amino acids. Germline loops: CDR1 SEHNR, CDR2 FQNEAQ (reference sequence). The CDR3 coding sequence is TGTGCCAGCCCGAAACCCCCACGGACAGATACGCAGTATTTT. It is translated as CASPKPPRTDTQYF. Variable domain in full (rest from reference TRBV7-9 and TRBJ2-3): DTGVSQNPRHKITKRGQNVTFRCDPISEHNRLYWYRQTLGQGPEFLTYFQNEAQLEKSRLLSDRFSAERPKGSFSTLEIQRTEQGDSAMYLCASPKPPRTDTQYFGPGTRLTVL.

The gene calls are TRBV7-2 and TRBJ2-1, with 8 positions matching TRBD2. The germline V gene has CDR1 SGHTA and CDR2 FQGNSA. The CDR3 spans 16 residues. The V segment lost 1 base and the J segment 6 bases; nucleotides outside the gene matches: 8. The CDR3 spells CASSLGGGGRGNEQFF. DNA of the CDR3: TGTGCCAGCAGCTTAGGAGGCGGGGGGAGGGGCAATGAGCAGTTCTTC.

The J gene is TRBJ2-5, the V gene TRBV7-2; 7 bases map to TRBD2. In germline, CDR1 is SGHTA, CDR2 FQGNSA. The CDR3 runs to 15 residues. V trimming: 3 bases; J trimming: 1 base; junction bases outside the gene matches: 5. The DNA for the CDR3 is TGTGCCAGCAGCTTCCCGGGACTACTCCAAGAGACCCAGTACTTC. It encodes CASSFPGLLQETQYF.

The V call is TRBV6-5, the J call TRBJ2-2, with D perhaps TRBD2 (6 bases). Trimming cost V 2 bases and J 5 bases, with 6 bases left between them. The CDR3 covers 13 residues. Looked up from germline, CDR1 is MNHEY and CDR2 is SVGAGI. CDR3 residues: CASSYRGTGELFF. The CDR3 nucleotides read TGTGCCAGCAGTTACCGGGGGACCGGGGAGCTGTTTTTT.

The chain carries TRBV6-6 and TRBJ2-2, with D perhaps TRBD2 (6 bases). V was shortened by 6 bases and J by 5 bases, with 10 bases between the two germline ends. CDR1 and CDR2 (germline): MNHNY, SVGAGI (reference sequence). The CDR3 spans 13 residues. CDR3 bases: TGTGCCAGCAGATTGGGGGGAACCGGGGAGCTGTTTTTT. It translates to CASRLGGTGELFF.

This clone has just a few counts. The chain recombines TRBV6-5 with TRBJ2-5, with 7 nucleotides matching TRBD1. CDR3 size: 15 residues. Germline loops: CDR1 MNHEY, CDR2 SVGAGI. The V gene end was trimmed by 2 bases and the J gene end by 1 base; junction bases not matched to a gene: 4. The CDR3 nucleotides read TGTGCCAGCAGTTACCGAGGGACAGCCCAAGAGACCCAGTACTTC. It encodes CASSYRGTAQETQYF.

The table lists this clone with a count of one. The chain combines TRBV28 with TRBJ1-2; D is uncertain. Trimming left V 2 bases short and J 6 bases short, with 13 bases between. The CDR3 runs 14 residues. CDR1 and CDR2 from the germline V gene are MDHEN and SYDVKM. The CDR3 DNA sequence: TGTGCCAGCAGTTTAATGAGGGCCATGGATGGCTACACCTTC. It yields the protein CASSLMRAMDGYTF.

The chain uses TRBV11-2 and TRBJ1-1; D is undetermined. The V gene lost 4 bases and the J gene lost 3 bases, with 6 bases spanning the gap. There are 12 residues in the CDR3. Germline CDR1 reads SGHAT; CDR2 reads FQNNGV. CDR3 DNA sequence: TGTGCCAGCAGCTCTCTCTACACTGAAGCTTTCTTT. Translating gives CASSSLYTEAFF.